This T cell receptor (beta chain) was captured in a study of CD8 T cells in Susac syndrome. Overall study findings and caveats: The authors acknowledged that their TCR sequencing and HLA analysis involved a relatively small number of individuals.

The RNA, about 0.45 to 1 ug, was put through reverse transcription using random hexamers. TCR beta CDR3 was amplified by immunoSEQ covering 54 Vbeta and 13 Jbeta. TCRdb fed the immunoSEQ multiplex PCR reads into MiXCR, producing one record per CDR3 protein. The table shows approximately 150,000 distinct CDR3 sequences, with approximately 93% occurring only once. CD8+ and CD4+ T cells were negatively isolated; TEMRA cells were FACS-enriched. V lost 6 bases and J lost 3; bases outside the gene matches: 8. The CDR3 runs 15 residues. Germline V gene lookup returns CDR1 SNHLY and CDR2 FYNNEI. For this clonotype: The target antigen is unknown.

This clonotype originated in a human donor in good health. The chain has TRBV2 and TRBJ2-7; 10 positions match TRBD2. The sample comprised CD4+ T cells from PBMCs. The CDR3 reads CASSATSGAYYEQYF. The CDR3, as DNA: TGTGCCAGCAGCGCTACTAGCGGGGCTTACTACGAGCAGTACTTC. Complete variable domain (other parts from reference TRBV2 and TRBJ2-7): EPEVTQTPSHQVTQMGQEVILRCVPISNHLYFYWYRQILGQKVEFLVSFYNNEISEKSEIFDDQFSVERPDGSNFTLKIRSTKLEDSAMYFCASSATSGAYYEQYFGPGTRLTVT.